These 6 T cell receptor beta chains were all obtained from the same sample, sequenced in a study of T cell responses to AZD1222 COVID-19 vaccine. The method was immunoSEQ multiplex PCR; TCRdb's version includes in-frame clones alone and lacks a portion of them. Of 100,000 to 110,000 clones in the sample, roughly nine tenths were seen once. The material sequenced was peripheral blood, taken on day 0 of AZD1222 vaccination. Receptors originate from an adult in good health.

The chain is built from TRBV29-1 and TRBJ1-1, with D tentatively TRBD1 (6 bases). Germline-derived CDR1 and CDR2 are SQVTM and ANQGSEA. This CDR3 contains 14 residues. Trimming removed 6 bases at V and 5 bases at J, with 19 bases between. CDR3 protein: CSVRGRGGLTEAFF. CDR3 coding DNA: TGCAGCGTCCGAGGGAGGGGGGGACTGACTGAAGCTTTCTTT.

This chain links TRBV28 with TRBJ1-1, with D uncertain. Germline CDR1 MDHEN, CDR2 SYDVKM. This CDR3 contains 13 residues. The V end was cut by 11 bases, the J end by 0 bases, with 13 bases between. CDR3 loop: CAAATAMNTEAFF. In DNA, the CDR3 is TGTGCCGCCGCCACCGCCATGAACACTGAAGCTTTCTTT.

The V call is TRBV2, the J call TRBJ1-1; D unresolved. The CDR3 is 10 residues long. Trimming left V 10 bases short and J 11 bases short, with 14 bases between. The V gene's germline CDR1 is SNHLY and CDR2 FYNNEI. CDR3 coding DNA: TGTGCCACCTATTACATCGGCGCTTTCTTT. As protein: CATYYIGAFF.

The V gene is TRBV2, the J gene TRBJ2-7; possible D gene TRBD2, 6 bases. V was trimmed by 5 bases and J by 0 bases, leaving 14 bases between them. The CDR3 is 15 residues long. The germline V gene has CDR1 SNHLY and CDR2 FYNNEI. The CDR3 reads CASSPRGSISYEQYF. The DNA of the CDR3 is TGTGCCAGCAGTCCCCGGGGGTCTATCTCCTACGAGCAGTACTTC.

This chain connects TRBV19 to TRBJ1-6; D might be TRBD1 (6 bases). Trimming cost V 3 bases and J 0 bases, with 15 bases left between them. Germline lookup yields CDR1 LNHDA and CDR2 SQIVND (reference sequence). The CDR3 spans 18 residues. CDR3 in amino acids: CASSMGHLVSSYNSPLHF. The CDR3 region has the DNA TGTGCCAGTAGTATGGGACACCTCGTGAGCTCCTATAATTCACCCCTCCACTTT.

This clone has just one count. The CDR3 spells CASRERTGGYEQYF. For the CDR3, the DNA is TGCGCCAGCAGGGAACGGACAGGGGGCTACGAGCAGTACTTC. The chain has TRBV5-1 and TRBJ2-7, with TRBD1 matching 10 bases. This CDR3 has 14 amino acids. CDR1 and CDR2 from the germline V gene are SGHRS and YFSETQ. V shed 5 bases and J 3 bases; nucleotides not matched to a gene: 5.